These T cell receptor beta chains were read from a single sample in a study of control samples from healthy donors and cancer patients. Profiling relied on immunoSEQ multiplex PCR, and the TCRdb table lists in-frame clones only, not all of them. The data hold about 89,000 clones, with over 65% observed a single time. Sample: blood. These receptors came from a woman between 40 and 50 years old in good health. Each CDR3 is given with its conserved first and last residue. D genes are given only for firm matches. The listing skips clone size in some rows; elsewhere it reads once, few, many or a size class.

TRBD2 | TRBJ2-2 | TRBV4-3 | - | CASSPSSGGLSGELFF | TGCGCCAGCAGCCCCAGTAGCGGGGGGCTCTCCGGGGAGCTGTTTTTT
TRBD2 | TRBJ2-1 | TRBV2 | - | CASSEARLAIHNEQFF | TGTGCCAGCAGTGAAGCGAGACTAGCGATTCACAATGAGCAGTTCTTC
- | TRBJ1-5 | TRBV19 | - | CASSAEGYQPQHF | TGTGCCAGTAGTGCCGAGGGTTATCAGCCCCAGCATTTT
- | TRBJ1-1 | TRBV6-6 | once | CASITPLDGEEAFF | TGTGCCAGCATTACCCCTCTTGACGGGGAAGAAGCTTTCTTT
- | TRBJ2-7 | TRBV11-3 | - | CASSLGGGTYEQYF | TGTGCCAGCAGCTTAGGGGGCGGGACCTACGAGCAGTACTTC
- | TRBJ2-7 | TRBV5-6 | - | CASSHPSSPSSYEQYF | TGTGCCAGCAGCCATCCCTCGAGCCCCAGCTCCTACGAGCAGTACTTC
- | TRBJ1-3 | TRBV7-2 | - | CASSLFYATTIYF | TGTGCCAGCAGCTTATTTTATGCCACGACCATATATTTT
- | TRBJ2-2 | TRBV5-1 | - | CASSSPTRTVRHTGELFF | TGCGCCAGCAGCTCTCCAACCCGGACAGTTCGTCACACCGGGGAGCTGTTTTTT
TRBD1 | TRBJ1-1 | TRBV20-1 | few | CSASIKRTGGTEAFF | TGCAGTGCTAGTATAAAAAGGACAGGGGGCACTGAAGCTTTCTTT
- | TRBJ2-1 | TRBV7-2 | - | CASSLVGGGGPYNEQFF | TGTGCCAGCAGCTTAGTAGGGGGCGGGGGTCCCTACAATGAGCAGTTCTTC
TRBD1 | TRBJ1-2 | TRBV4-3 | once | CASSQDRGTHYGYTF | TGCGCCAGCAGCCAGGACAGGGGAACCCACTATGGCTACACCTTC
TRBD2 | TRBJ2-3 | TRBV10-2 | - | CASSEGAGGSTQYF | TGCGCCAGCAGTGAGGGGGCGGGGGGGTCTACGCAGTATTTT
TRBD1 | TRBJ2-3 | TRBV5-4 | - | CASSLEGQGRDTQYF | TGTGCCAGCAGCTTGGAAGGACAGGGGAGAGATACGCAGTATTTT
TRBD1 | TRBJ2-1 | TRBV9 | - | CASDDGTGDNEQFF | TGTGCCAGCGACGATGGGACAGGGGACAATGAGCAGTTCTTC
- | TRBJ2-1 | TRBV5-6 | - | CASSPDPLDDNEQFF | TGTGCCAGCAGCCCGGACCCACTTGATGACAATGAGCAGTTCTTC
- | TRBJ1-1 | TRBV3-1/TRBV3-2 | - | CASSQEYRARTEAFF | TGTGCCAGCAGCCAAGAGTACAGGGCGCGCACTGAAGCTTTCTTT
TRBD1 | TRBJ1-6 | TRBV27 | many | CASSLLPGGSPLHF | TGTGCCAGCAGTTTGCTTCCAGGGGGTTCACCCCTCCACTTT
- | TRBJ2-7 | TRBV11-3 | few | CASTIAGTLSYEQYF | TGTGCCAGCACCATCGCCGGGACACTGAGCTACGAGCAGTACTTC
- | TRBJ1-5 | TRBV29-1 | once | CSVRVGAISQPQHF | TGCAGCGTTAGGGTCGGGGCGATAAGTCAGCCCCAGCATTTT
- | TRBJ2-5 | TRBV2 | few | CASSVLIKETQYF | TGTGCCAGCAGTGTCCTGATTAAAGAGACCCAGTACTTC
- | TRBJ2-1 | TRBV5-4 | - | CASSLGTVSYNEQFF | TGTGCCAGCAGCTTGGGGACAGTCTCCTACAATGAGCAGTTCTTC
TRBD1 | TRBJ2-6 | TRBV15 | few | CATSRFHRGGANVLTF | TGTGCCACCAGCAGATTTCACAGGGGTGGGGCCAACGTCCTGACTTTC
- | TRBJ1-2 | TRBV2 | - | CASSEVGGGYGYTF | TGTGCCAGCAGTGAGGTGGGGGGGGGCTATGGCTACACCTTC
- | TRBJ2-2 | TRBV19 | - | CASSSGTANTGELFF | TGTGCCAGTAGCTCCGGGACTGCGAACACCGGGGAGCTGTTTTTT
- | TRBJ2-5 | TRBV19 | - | CASSKLVAQETQYF | TGTGCCAGTAGTAAGTTAGTTGCTCAAGAGACCCAGTACTTC
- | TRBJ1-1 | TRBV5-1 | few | CASSFAGYTEAFF | TGCGCCAGCAGCTTTGCAGGGTACACTGAAGCTTTCTTT
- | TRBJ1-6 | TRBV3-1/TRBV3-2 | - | CASSLFGGETPLHF | TGTGCCAGCAGCCTATTTGGGGGGGAAACACCCCTCCACTTT
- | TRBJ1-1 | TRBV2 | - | CASRGRESVMNTEAFF | TGTGCCAGCAGGGGCAGGGAAAGCGTTATGAACACTGAAGCTTTCTTT
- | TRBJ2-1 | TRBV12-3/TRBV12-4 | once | CASSLQRYNEQFF | TGTGCCAGCAGTTTACAGAGGTACAATGAGCAGTTCTTC
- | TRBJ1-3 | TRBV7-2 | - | CASSLAGPSGNTIYF | TGTGCCAGCAGCTTAGCGGGACCCTCTGGAAACACCATATATTTT
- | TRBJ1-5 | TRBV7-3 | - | CASSLRRDQPQHF | TGTGCCAGCAGCTTACGGCGGGATCAGCCCCAGCATTTT
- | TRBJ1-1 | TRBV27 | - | CASSRRGSPNTEAFF | TGTGCCAGCAGTAGAAGGGGAAGCCCGAACACTGAAGCTTTCTTT
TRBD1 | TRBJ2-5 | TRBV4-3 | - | CASSPGTGGEETQYF | TGCGCCAGCAGCCCCGGGACAGGGGGCGAAGAGACCCAGTACTTC
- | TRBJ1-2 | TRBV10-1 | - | CASSVEGGDYSYTF | TGCGCCAGCAGTGTAGAGGGAGGGGACTATAGCTACACCTTC
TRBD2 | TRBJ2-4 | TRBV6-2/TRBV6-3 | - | CASSTGLAGGQNIQYF | TGTGCCAGCAGCACTGGACTAGCGGGGGGCCAAAACATTCAGTACTTC
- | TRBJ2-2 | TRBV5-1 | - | CASSSGGLNTGELFF | TGCGCCAGCAGTTCGGGGGGCCTGAACACCGGGGAGCTGTTTTTT
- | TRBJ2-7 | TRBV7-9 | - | CASSRDGSYEQYF | TGTGCCAGCAGCCGGGACGGCTCCTACGAGCAGTACTTC
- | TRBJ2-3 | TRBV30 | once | CAWRKSTDTQYF | TGTGCCTGGAGAAAAAGCACAGATACGCAGTATTTT
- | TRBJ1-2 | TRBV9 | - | CASSNGLGRDYGYTF | TGTGCCAGCAGCAATGGATTGGGAAGGGACTATGGCTACACCTTC
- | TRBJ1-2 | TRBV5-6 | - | CASSPLDADNYGYTF | TGTGCCAGCAGCCCCCTGGATGCTGATAACTATGGCTACACCTTC